Below, one T cell receptor (beta chain) is given with its context. What this receptor recognizes is not known. The sample holds no much larger clone one base away, and base qualities are not on file. The data were obtained in a study of blood T cells in healthy people across ages (dated by TCRdb to the mid-2010s). Background for the entire study: In model experiments, template switching captured about one uniquely barcoded TCR beta cDNA molecule for every two T cells. The study measured age-related changes in TCR beta repertoire diversity using deep sequencing normalized with unique cDNA molecular identifiers. The donors were divided into four age groups: young (average 16 years), middle-aged (approximately 39), aged (about 60) and long-lived (roughly 82). To avoid experimental bias, donors of different ages were spread randomly across the sequencing lanes. Two additional independent replicas of 1 million unique cDNA reads from the same blood draw were analyzed for two donors (one aged 18 to 29 and one aged 80 or older).

What the research found in general, with its limitations: Since profiling was done on bulk unsorted PBMCs, naive and antigen-experienced compartments could not be conclusively compared. Estimates of total diversity from one million sequenced T cells were regarded as lower bounds and underestimates. Compared with the aged group, more naive CD4+ T cells, fewer expanded clones and increased TCR diversity were shown by the long-lived group, suggesting age selection. Observed TCR beta diversity correlated strongly with the percentage of naive T cells measured by flow cytometry. Because the CMV infection status of the donors was unknown, age-related changes in expanded clonotypes may potentially have been confounded. Observed TCR beta diversity per million T cells fell roughly linearly with age, and a significant reduction was already apparent by age roughly 40.

Donors were a few dozen systemically healthy Caucasian individuals from Russia aged about 6 to 100 years. Each donor gave 8 to 10 milliliters of peripheral blood, drawn into EDTA-treated Vacutainer tubes. Ficoll-Paque density-gradient centrifugation was used to isolate PBMCs, with at least 6.5 million obtained per sample. Total RNA was extracted from PBMCs with Trizol reagent, with at least 5.5 micrograms obtained per sample. For every donor, an aliquot of PBMCs went through flow cytometry to measure the percentages of naive CD45RAhigh/CD27high T cells. Library preparation employed 5' RACE. A second about 7 to 12 cycle PCR used a sample-barcoded 5' primer and a J-beta primer mix. Each TCR beta cDNA molecule received a unique molecular identifier from a template-switch 5' adaptor carrying 12 random nucleotides. Each sample yielded at least 2.5 million CDR3-containing paired-end reads. First-strand cDNA synthesis was performed from all RNA using the Mint cDNA synthesis kit, with priming by a TRBC-specific oligonucleotide. All cDNA was treated with uracil-DNA glycosylase and then went through a first 18-cycle PCR with the universal primers M1SS and BC2_uni_R. In the paper's pipeline: Each sample was normalized by randomly selecting 1 million high-quality reads, each carrying a distinct molecular identifier. Instead of being binned into consensus sequences, reads that shared molecular identifiers were thrown out. CDR3 identification, clonotype clustering and error correction used MiTCR with a Q25 quality threshold and the strictest error-elimination algorithm. Lower-bound total TCR beta diversity was estimated with a nonparametric unseen species model using Euler transformation. TCRdb ran its own pipeline on the public reads, namely fastp trimming at Q25 and MiXCR clone calling, and kept in-frame beta chains. Each CDR3 protein gets just one entry, which takes the most common genes and DNA from the rows behind it. The V and J calls were not made by the authors but by TCRdb's processing. The sample yields 1.8 million or so distinct CDR3 sequences; around 42% were counted once. The leading ten clones occupy more than 20% of the sample.

The specimen sequenced was blood. This TCR was recovered from a human donor in good health.

Read as DNA, the sequence is TGTGCCTCATTGGGGGCAGCGAAGTTTGAAGCTTTCTTT. The translation is CASLGAAKFEAFF. The chain was built from TRBV7-2 and TRBJ1-1; TRBD1 is possibly the D segment (6 matching bases). Trimming costs V 11 bases and J 7 bases, and their ends lie 20 bases apart. CDR3 length: 13 amino acids, cysteine to phenylalanine. Only the CDR3 DNA is retained, 39 bases long and in frame from the first base. The germline V gene encodes CDR1 SGHTA and CDR2 FQGNSA.